This T cell receptor beta chain comes out of a study of T cells in women clearing cervical HPV infection. Looking at the study overall: No precancer developed; the control's incident HPV16 infection cleared within 12 months. For cases, blood was sampled a median approximately 150 days after lesion detection, interquartile range 90 to 200 days.

This clone is called medium-sized based on its frequency. The CDR3 is cut off 3 residues early in the read; its end comes from the germline J gene. Germline V lookup: CDR1 SGHVS, CDR2 FNYEAQ. This CDR3 comprises 15 residues. Trimming took off 3 bases at V and 9 bases at J, with 18 bases between the two ends. Sequenced by immunoSEQ multiplex PCR; TCRdb stores in-frame clones only, minus some. The ten most abundant clones cover around 21% of a sample with 15,000 or so clones. The clonotype was recovered from a woman aged 18-69 years with a cervical HPV16 infection that either progressed to CIN3+ or cleared (not recorded which). V is TRBV7-6 and J is TRBJ1-5, with TRBD1 as a possible D gene (6 bases). Sequencing was carried out using blood buffy coat. Incomplete CDR3 DNA: TGTGCCAGCAGCTTGAGTAAGGGACACCTATCGCCC. Its translation is CASSLSKGHLSP. The entire CDR3 reads CASSLSKGHLSPQHF.